This T cell receptor beta chain comes out of a study of blood T cell repertoires in COVID-19. The wider study: COVID-19 samples, acute and convalescent, were from the United States, Italy and Spain. Nucleic acid was either cDNA or gDNA, and it came from T cells, B-cell-depleted T cells, or PBMCs.

There are 16 residues in the CDR3. Germline V gene sequence: CDR1 MDHEN, CDR2 SYDVKM. The V gene end was trimmed by 7 bases and the J gene end by 3 bases; junction bases not matched to a gene: 8. Authors' methods: Quantification of nucleated cells was approximated via reference gene primer amplification. The repertoire was sequenced with immunoSEQ multiplex PCR; TCRdb's copy has only in-frame clones and lacks some. Clone size and V and J calls were adopted from that table, with D and trimming inferred from the DNA. The data hold roughly 220,000 clones, with more than 75% observed a single time. This sequence joins TRBV28 and TRBJ2-2; 10 positions match TRBD1. The source of this sequence is a man aged 50 or older who had recovered from COVID-19. The source material was peripheral blood. The chain's CDR3 is CASTAFGQGDTGELFF. In DNA form, the CDR3 reads TGTGCCAGCACCGCCTTCGGACAGGGGGACACCGGGGAGCTGTTTTTT.